This is a list of T cell receptor beta chains from one sample in a study of metastatic and nonmetastatic thyroid tumors. TCRdb re-called clones via MiXCR from the PCR reads. The sample records roughly 18,000 clones, approximately 20% being singletons. Sequenced sample: tumor tissue. Receptors originate from a female donor with papillary thyroid cancer or a benign thyroid nodule (not recorded which). Some clones in this sample may be carry-over from other donors' samples. Each CDR3 is given with its conserved first and last residue. The D gene is left open where the match is weak.

D,V,CDR3
NA,TRBV28,CASRPGFARRGEQYF
NA,TRBV27,CASSSRRATGKYEQYF
NA,TRBV11-2,CSSVEYTGELFF
NA,TRBV4-1,CASSHILSGTPYNEQFF
NA,TRBV12-3/TRBV12-4,CASSPGVLGAQYF
TRBD2,TRBV29-1,CSVASSGGYTGELFF
NA,TRBV19,CASSIVRFTDTQYF
NA,TRBV10-2,CASSQQGGGYTF
NA,TRBV20-1,CSASVVTGSYEQYF
NA,TRBV11-2,CASSLKLLGETQYF
NA,TRBV28,CASREPIGETQYF
NA,TRBV6-1,CASIPAWGGEQYF
NA,TRBV24-1,CATSDRQHIQDEQFF
TRBD1,TRBV6-1,CASSSDRGGDGYTF
NA,TRBV6-1,CASSEQGIGYTF
TRBD1,TRBV20-1,CSANPLGQPNTEAFF